The rows below give T cell receptor beta chains drawn from one sample of a study of OX40 agonist ivuxolimab in advanced cancers. TCRdb keeps only in-frame clones here, not all; method: immunoSEQ multiplex PCR. Of 60,000 to 65,000 clones in the sample, 80% to 90% were seen once. The material sequenced was CD4+ or CD8+ T cells sorted from blood, taken in a trial of the OX40 agonist ivuxolimab. These receptors came from an adult with an advanced solid tumor such as melanoma, head and neck, liver or kidney cancer. CDR3s include the opening cysteine and the closing phenylalanine or tryptophan. Each record gives: V gene, clone size, J gene, D gene, CDR3 length, CDR3 protein, CDR3 DNA. D genes are given only for firm matches. Clone size appears in some rows only: once, few, many, or a class for an expanded clone.

v_gene: TRBV19
abundance: .
j_gene: TRBJ2-5
d_gene: .
len: 14
CDR3aa: CASSLGQTKETQYF
CDR3nt: TGTGCCAGTAGTTTAGGACAGACAAAAGAGACCCAGTACTTC

v_gene: TRBV15
abundance: .
j_gene: TRBJ2-7
d_gene: .
len: 12
CDR3aa: CATSREEGEQYF
CDR3nt: TGTGCCACCAGCAGAGAAGAGGGCGAGCAGTACTTC

v_gene: TRBV5-4
abundance: .
j_gene: TRBJ1-2
d_gene: .
len: 13
CDR3aa: CASSWEGQYGYTF
CDR3nt: TGTGCCAGCAGCTGGGAGGGGCAGTATGGCTACACCTTC

v_gene: TRBV15
abundance: .
j_gene: TRBJ2-7
d_gene: .
len: 16
CDR3aa: CATSLERGQGLNEQYF
CDR3nt: TGTGCCACCAGCCTTGAACGAGGGCAGGGGTTAAACGAGCAGTACTTC

v_gene: TRBV2
abundance: .
j_gene: TRBJ1-4
d_gene: TRBD1
len: 14
CDR3aa: CASNTGTGREKLFF
CDR3nt: TGTGCCAGCAATACCGGGACAGGGCGTGAAAAACTGTTTTTT

v_gene: TRBV5-6
abundance: few
j_gene: TRBJ2-1
d_gene: TRBD1
len: 16
CDR3aa: CASSFRWDRDYNEQFF
CDR3nt: TGTGCCAGCAGCTTTCGATGGGACAGGGACTACAATGAGCAGTTCTTC

v_gene: TRBV28
abundance: .
j_gene: TRBJ1-5
d_gene: .
len: 14
CDR3aa: CASSLQGGNQPQHF
CDR3nt: TGTGCCAGCAGTTTACAGGGAGGCAATCAGCCCCAGCATTTT

v_gene: TRBV13
abundance: .
j_gene: TRBJ2-5
d_gene: TRBD2
len: 15
CDR3aa: CASSFGTSGKETQYF
CDR3nt: TGTGCCAGCAGCTTCGGGACTAGCGGGAAAGAGACCCAGTACTTC

v_gene: TRBV19
abundance: .
j_gene: TRBJ2-7
d_gene: .
len: 12
CDR3aa: CASSISTYEQYF
CDR3nt: TGTGCCAGTAGTATTTCTACCTACGAGCAGTACTTC

v_gene: TRBV7-9
abundance: .
j_gene: TRBJ2-1
d_gene: TRBD2
len: 17
CDR3aa: CASSPRGLAGVPNEQFF
CDR3nt: TGTGCCAGCAGCCCCCGGGGATTAGCGGGAGTTCCCAATGAGCAGTTCTTC

v_gene: TRBV1
abundance: .
j_gene: TRBJ2-7
d_gene: .
len: 16
CDR3aa: CTSSQGTKPGRDEQYF
CDR3nt: TGCACCAGCAGCCAAGGGACAAAGCCAGGCCGGGACGAGCAGTACTTC

v_gene: TRBV10-3
abundance: .
j_gene: TRBJ2-3
d_gene: .
len: 13
CDR3aa: CASRMRDTDTQYF
CDR3nt: TGTGCCTCTCGCATGCGGGACACAGATACGCAGTATTTT

v_gene: TRBV5-6
abundance: .
j_gene: TRBJ2-3
d_gene: .
len: 14
CDR3aa: CASSLRAGTDTQYF
CDR3nt: TGTGCCAGCAGCTTGCGGGCGGGGACGGATACGCAGTATTTT

v_gene: TRBV5-8
abundance: once
j_gene: TRBJ2-2
d_gene: TRBD2
len: 15
CDR3aa: CASSFSGRAVGELFF
CDR3nt: TGTGCCAGCAGCTTTAGCGGGAGGGCCGTCGGGGAGCTGTTTTTT

v_gene: TRBV9
abundance: .
j_gene: TRBJ2-3
d_gene: .
len: 17
CDR3aa: CASSVVADKPSTDTQYF
CDR3nt: TGTGCCAGCAGCGTAGTCGCCGACAAACCTAGCACAGATACGCAGTATTTT

v_gene: TRBV7-3
abundance: .
j_gene: TRBJ2-7
d_gene: TRBD1
len: 16
CDR3aa: CASSLQGGALSYEQYF
CDR3nt: TGTGCCAGCAGCCTACAAGGGGGCGCACTTTCCTACGAGCAGTACTTC

v_gene: TRBV7-7
abundance: .
j_gene: TRBJ2-3
d_gene: .
len: 14
CDR3aa: CASSFSQSADTQYF
CDR3nt: TGTGCTAGCAGCTTTTCCCAGTCAGCAGATACGCAGTATTTT

v_gene: TRBV6-1
abundance: .
j_gene: TRBJ2-7
d_gene: .
len: 15
CDR3aa: CASSGFNSFSYEQYF
CDR3nt: TGTGCCAGCAGTGGATTTAACAGTTTCTCCTACGAGCAGTACTTC

v_gene: TRBV7-3
abundance: .
j_gene: TRBJ1-6
d_gene: TRBD1
len: 13
CDR3aa: CASIGQDYSPLHF
CDR3nt: TGTGCCAGCATCGGACAGGATTATTCACCCCTCCACTTT

v_gene: TRBV6-5
abundance: .
j_gene: TRBJ1-3
d_gene: .
len: 14
CDR3aa: CASSYRAAGNTIYF
CDR3nt: TGTGCCAGCAGTTACAGGGCGGCTGGAAACACCATATATTTT

v_gene: TRBV5-1
abundance: few
j_gene: TRBJ2-2
d_gene: .
len: 17
CDR3aa: CASSLGGLGANTGELFF
CDR3nt: TGCGCCAGCAGCTTAGGGGGTCTTGGGGCGAACACCGGGGAGCTGTTTTTT

v_gene: TRBV10-1
abundance: .
j_gene: TRBJ2-7
d_gene: .
len: 13
CDR3aa: CASSDADRYEQYF
CDR3nt: TGCGCCAGCAGTGATGCGGATAGATACGAGCAGTACTTC

v_gene: TRBV5-4
abundance: .
j_gene: TRBJ2-4
d_gene: .
len: 14
CDR3aa: CASSLDRPGNIQYF
CDR3nt: TGTGCCAGCAGCTTGGACCGTCCGGGGAACATTCAGTACTTC

v_gene: TRBV7-2
abundance: .
j_gene: TRBJ2-1
d_gene: .
len: 15
CDR3aa: CASSFDSSSYNEQFF
CDR3nt: TGTGCCAGCAGCTTCGACTCCTCCTCCTACAATGAGCAGTTCTTC

v_gene: TRBV10-3
abundance: .
j_gene: TRBJ1-4
d_gene: TRBD1
len: 16
CDR3aa: CAISEHTGGNNEKLFF
CDR3nt: TGTGCCATCAGTGAACATACAGGGGGCAATAATGAAAAACTGTTTTTT

v_gene: TRBV28
abundance: few
j_gene: TRBJ1-1
d_gene: .
len: 13
CDR3aa: CASSYPPNTEAFF
CDR3nt: TGTGCCAGCAGCTACCCCCCGAACACTGAAGCTTTCTTT

v_gene: TRBV7-2
abundance: .
j_gene: TRBJ1-5
d_gene: .
len: 15
CDR3aa: CASSLNPIGVQPQHF
CDR3nt: TGTGCCAGCAGCTTAAATCCAATTGGGGTTCAGCCCCAGCATTTT

v_gene: TRBV5-1
abundance: .
j_gene: TRBJ2-5
d_gene: .
len: 16
CDR3aa: CASSLALRGPEVTQYF
CDR3nt: TGCGCCAGCAGCTTGGCGCTGCGGGGGCCGGAGGTGACCCAGTACTTC

v_gene: TRBV20-1
abundance: .
j_gene: TRBJ1-4
d_gene: .
len: 11
CDR3aa: CSARYNEKLFF
CDR3nt: TGCAGTGCTAGATATAATGAAAAACTGTTTTTT

v_gene: TRBV11-2
abundance: .
j_gene: TRBJ2-5
d_gene: TRBD2
len: 15
CDR3aa: CASSPGGGYQETQYF
CDR3nt: TGTGCCAGCAGTCCTGGGGGAGGGTACCAAGAGACCCAGTACTTC

v_gene: TRBV6-1
abundance: .
j_gene: TRBJ2-1
d_gene: TRBD2
len: 13
CDR3aa: CASLAGGLNEQFF
CDR3nt: TGTGCCAGCCTCGCGGGGGGACTCAATGAGCAGTTCTTC

v_gene: TRBV11-2
abundance: .
j_gene: TRBJ2-3
d_gene: TRBD2
len: 15
CDR3aa: CASSLRIAGVDTQYF
CDR3nt: TGTGCCAGCAGCTTGAGGATAGCGGGAGTGGATACGCAGTATTTT

v_gene: TRBV5-1
abundance: .
j_gene: TRBJ2-3
d_gene: .
len: 14
CDR3aa: CASTSRAGTDTQYF
CDR3nt: TGCGCCAGCACCTCTAGGGCTGGCACAGATACGCAGTATTTT

v_gene: TRBV2
abundance: once
j_gene: TRBJ2-2
d_gene: .
len: 14
CDR3aa: CASRVASGTGELFF
CDR3nt: TGTGCCAGCAGGGTGGCCTCGGGAACCGGGGAGCTGTTTTTT

v_gene: TRBV7-9
abundance: .
j_gene: TRBJ2-3
d_gene: TRBD2
len: 16
CDR3aa: CASSLTPGLGKDTQYF
CDR3nt: TGTGCCAGCAGCTTAACCCCGGGACTAGGAAAGGATACGCAGTATTTT

v_gene: TRBV5-1
abundance: .
j_gene: TRBJ1-4
d_gene: .
len: 14
CDR3aa: CASSLGQLNEKLFF
CDR3nt: TGCGCCAGCAGCTTGGGTCAGTTAAATGAAAAACTGTTTTTT

v_gene: TRBV2
abundance: .
j_gene: TRBJ2-7
d_gene: .
len: 14
CDR3aa: CASSDGGDPYEQYF
CDR3nt: TGTGCCAGCAGTGACGGGGGAGACCCCTACGAGCAGTACTTC

v_gene: TRBV9
abundance: .
j_gene: TRBJ2-3
d_gene: TRBD2
len: 14
CDR3aa: CASRAGGVTDTQYF
CDR3nt: TGTGCCAGCAGAGCGGGGGGTGTAACAGATACGCAGTATTTT

v_gene: TRBV6-6
abundance: .
j_gene: TRBJ2-7
d_gene: .
len: 11
CDR3aa: CASTLKGEQYF
CDR3nt: TGTGCCAGCACACTCAAGGGGGAGCAGTACTTC

v_gene: TRBV5-1
abundance: once
j_gene: TRBJ2-5
d_gene: .
len: 16
CDR3aa: CASRGLERVGQETQYF
CDR3nt: TGCGCCAGCAGAGGACTCGAAAGGGTGGGGCAAGAGACCCAGTACTTC

v_gene: TRBV30
abundance: .
j_gene: TRBJ1-5
d_gene: TRBD1
len: 13
CDR3aa: CAWSVGGDQPQHF
CDR3nt: TGTGCCTGGAGTGTAGGGGGCGATCAGCCCCAGCATTTT

v_gene: TRBV11-3
abundance: .
j_gene: TRBJ2-7
d_gene: .
len: 13
CDR3aa: CASSLTWGAEQYF
CDR3nt: TGTGCCAGCAGCCTGACTTGGGGGGCCGAGCAGTACTTC

v_gene: TRBV5-6
abundance: .
j_gene: TRBJ2-2
d_gene: TRBD1
len: 16
CDR3aa: CASSVGQGKNTGELFF
CDR3nt: TGTGCCAGCAGCGTAGGACAGGGGAAGAACACCGGGGAGCTGTTTTTT

v_gene: TRBV5-1
abundance: .
j_gene: TRBJ2-1
d_gene: TRBD1
len: 14
CDR3aa: CASSTGQGGNEQFF
CDR3nt: TGCGCCAGCAGCACAGGACAGGGTGGCAATGAGCAGTTCTTC

v_gene: TRBV7-6
abundance: .
j_gene: TRBJ2-7
d_gene: TRBD2
len: 15
CDR3aa: CASSLTSGGGYEQYF
CDR3nt: TGTGCCAGCAGCTTGACTAGCGGGGGAGGCTACGAGCAGTACTTC

v_gene: TRBV15
abundance: .
j_gene: TRBJ2-3
d_gene: .
len: 17
CDR3aa: CATSRDYGGGGTDTQYF
CDR3nt: TGTGCCACCAGCAGAGATTATGGGGGCGGGGGCACAGATACGCAGTATTTT

v_gene: TRBV6-1
abundance: .
j_gene: TRBJ2-3
d_gene: .
len: 13
CDR3aa: CACGSTPTDTQYF
CDR3nt: TGTGCCTGCGGTTCTACACCCACGGATACGCAGTATTTT

v_gene: TRBV4-2
abundance: .
j_gene: TRBJ2-7
d_gene: TRBD2
len: 14
CDR3aa: CASSPPGLGNMQYF
CDR3nt: TGTGCCAGCAGCCCTCCGGGACTAGGAAACATGCAGTACTTC

v_gene: TRBV9
abundance: few
j_gene: TRBJ1-1
d_gene: TRBD1
len: 15
CDR3aa: CASSVGQGRATEAFF
CDR3nt: TGTGCCAGCAGCGTAGGACAGGGTAGGGCCACTGAAGCTTTCTTT

v_gene: TRBV29-1
abundance: .
j_gene: TRBJ2-7
d_gene: TRBD2
len: 15
CDR3aa: CSVAGLAGEKYEQYF
CDR3nt: TGCAGCGTCGCTGGACTAGCGGGGGAAAAATACGAGCAGTACTTC

v_gene: TRBV6-7
abundance: .
j_gene: TRBJ2-7
d_gene: TRBD2
len: 15
CDR3aa: CASSYKAGECDEQYF
CDR3nt: TGTGCCAGCAGTTACAAGGCGGGAGAATGTGACGAGCAGTACTTC

v_gene: TRBV5-6
abundance: .
j_gene: TRBJ2-7
d_gene: TRBD1
len: 15
CDR3aa: CASSSGQGWFFEQYF
CDR3nt: TGTGCCAGCAGCTCAGGACAGGGTTGGTTCTTCGAGCAGTACTTC

v_gene: TRBV7-3
abundance: .
j_gene: TRBJ2-1
d_gene: TRBD1
len: 13
CDR3aa: CASSPQGAGEQFF
CDR3nt: TGTGCCAGCAGCCCGCAGGGGGCTGGTGAGCAGTTCTTC

v_gene: TRBV28
abundance: once
j_gene: TRBJ2-3
d_gene: TRBD1
len: 13
CDR3aa: CAHRGPSTDTQYF
CDR3nt: TGTGCCCACAGGGGCCCTAGCACAGATACGCAGTATTTT

v_gene: TRBV5-6
abundance: .
j_gene: TRBJ2-1
d_gene: .
len: 15
CDR3aa: CASSYDRDTYNEQFF
CDR3nt: TGTGCCAGCAGCTACGACCGGGACACCTACAATGAGCAGTTCTTC

v_gene: TRBV10-1
abundance: .
j_gene: TRBJ1-1
d_gene: TRBD1
len: 13
CDR3aa: CALGTAMNTEAFF
CDR3nt: TGCGCCCTAGGGACAGCAATGAACACTGAAGCTTTCTTT

v_gene: TRBV9
abundance: .
j_gene: TRBJ1-4
d_gene: .
len: 15
CDR3aa: CASSVALASNEKLFF
CDR3nt: TGTGCCAGCAGCGTAGCGCTAGCTTCGAATGAAAAACTGTTTTTT

v_gene: TRBV5-4
abundance: .
j_gene: TRBJ1-1
d_gene: TRBD1
len: 16
CDR3aa: CASSLGGGAGNTEAFF
CDR3nt: TGTGCCAGCAGCTTGGGAGGGGGCGCCGGGAACACTGAAGCTTTCTTT

v_gene: TRBV29-1
abundance: .
j_gene: TRBJ2-7
d_gene: .
len: 12
CDR3aa: CSVEQGGHEQYF
CDR3nt: TGCAGCGTTGAGCAGGGCGGCCACGAGCAGTACTTC